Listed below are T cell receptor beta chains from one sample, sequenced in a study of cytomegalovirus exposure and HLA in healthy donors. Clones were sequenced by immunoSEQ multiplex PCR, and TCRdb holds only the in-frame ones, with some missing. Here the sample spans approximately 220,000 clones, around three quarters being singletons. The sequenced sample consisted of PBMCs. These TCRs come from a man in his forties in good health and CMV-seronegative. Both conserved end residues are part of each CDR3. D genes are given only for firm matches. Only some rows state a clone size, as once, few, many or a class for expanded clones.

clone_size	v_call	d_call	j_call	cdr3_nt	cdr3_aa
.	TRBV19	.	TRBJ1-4	TGTGCCAGTAGTCCACATCTTGCAACTAATGAAAAACTGTTTTTT	CASSPHLATNEKLFF
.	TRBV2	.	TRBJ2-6	TGTGCCAGCAGTGAAAATGGGCTGGGTGGGGCCAACGTCCTGACTTTC	CASSENGLGGANVLTF
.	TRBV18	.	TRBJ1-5	TGTGCCAGCTCAGCGACTGTCAATCAGCCCCAGCATTTT	CASSATVNQPQHF
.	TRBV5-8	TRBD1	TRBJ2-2	TGTGCCAGCAGCAAAGGACAGGGGGCGTATTTCGCCGGGGAGCTGTTTTTT	CASSKGQGAYFAGELFF
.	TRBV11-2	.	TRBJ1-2	TGTGCCAGCAGCCTCAGGGGAATTAACTATGGCTACACCTTC	CASSLRGINYGYTF
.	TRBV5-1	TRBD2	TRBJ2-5	TGCGCCAGCAGCGCCTCTAGCGGGGGCCAAGAGACCCAGTACTTC	CASSASSGGQETQYF
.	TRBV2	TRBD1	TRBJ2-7	TGTGCCAGCAGAACGGACAGGGTGGGCCACGAGCAGTACTTC	CASRTDRVGHEQYF
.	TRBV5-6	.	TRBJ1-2	TGTGCCAGCAGCTTGTGGGGGGGTGGCCTGGGGCACTATGGCTACACCTTC	CASSLWGGGLGHYGYTF
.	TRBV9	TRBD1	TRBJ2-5	TGTGCCAGCAGCTCCCAGGGGGCTGTCCAAGAGACCCAGTACTTC	CASSSQGAVQETQYF
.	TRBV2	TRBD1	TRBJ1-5	TGTGCCAGCAGGGCGGGGCGGCAGGGGGCCGGTCAGCCCCAGCATTTT	CASRAGRQGAGQPQHF
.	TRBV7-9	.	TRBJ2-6	TGTTCCAGCCAATTGGAGGACTCTGGGGCCAACGTCCTGACTTTC	CSSQLEDSGANVLTF
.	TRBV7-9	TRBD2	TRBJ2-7	TGTTCCAGCACCAAACCCCTCCTAGCGGGAGGGCCGTACGAGCAGTACTTC	CSSTKPLLAGGPYEQYF
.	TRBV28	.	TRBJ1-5	TGTGCCAGCAGTCCGTTTGGGGACTGGGGACATCAGCCCCAGCATTTT	CASSPFGDWGHQPQHF
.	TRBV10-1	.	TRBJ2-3	TGCGCCAGTTCGACTAGTTCCGCAGATACGCAGTATTTT	CASSTSSADTQYF
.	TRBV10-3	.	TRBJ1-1	TGTGCCATCAGTCCCGACAGACTTGAAGCTTTCTTT	CAISPDRLEAFF
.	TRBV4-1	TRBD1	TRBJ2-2	TGCGCCAGCAGCCAAACCCAGGGGGCGAGCGGGGAGCTGTTTTTT	CASSQTQGASGELFF
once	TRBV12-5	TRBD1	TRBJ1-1	TGTGCTAGTGGTTTGGTCCGACAGGGCTGGAGCACTGAAGCTTTCTTT	CASGLVRQGWSTEAFF
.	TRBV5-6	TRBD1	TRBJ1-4	TGTGCCAGCAGCAGAGGCACAGGGGCCTTTGAAAAACTGTTTTTT	CASSRGTGAFEKLFF
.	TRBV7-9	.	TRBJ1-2	TGTGCCAGCAGTATAGAAAGGGTCAGGGAGGTGAATGGCTACACCTTC	CASSIERVREVNGYTF
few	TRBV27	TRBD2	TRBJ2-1	TGTGCCAGCAGCCCGACTAGCGAGTCCTACAATGAGCAGTTCTTC	CASSPTSESYNEQFF
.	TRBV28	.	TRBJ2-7	TGTGCCAGCAGTGGAGGGACAGCTTCCTACGAGCAGTACTTC	CASSGGTASYEQYF
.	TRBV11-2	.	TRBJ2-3	TGTGCCAGCAGCTCGCTAGAGGGACTGACAGATACGCAGTATTTT	CASSSLEGLTDTQYF
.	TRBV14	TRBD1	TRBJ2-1	TGTGCCAGCAGGGAATGGGACAGTCAGCAGTTCTTC	CASREWDSQQFF
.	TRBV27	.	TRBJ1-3	TGTGCCAGCAGTTTATCGTACTCTGGAAACACCATATATTTT	CASSLSYSGNTIYF
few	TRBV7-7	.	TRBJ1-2	TGTGCCAGCAGCCCCCGCCGGGGCTACACCTTC	CASSPRRGYTF
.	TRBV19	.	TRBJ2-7	TGTGCCAGTAGTATAGCGGCAGCGATCTCCTACGAGCAGTACTTC	CASSIAAAISYEQYF
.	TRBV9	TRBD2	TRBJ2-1	TGTGCCAGCAGCGTAGCTAGCGGTTTTTACAATGAGCAGTTCTTC	CASSVASGFYNEQFF
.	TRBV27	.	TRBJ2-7	TGTGCCAGCACCAACAAACAGGGCTACGAGCAGTACTTC	CASTNKQGYEQYF
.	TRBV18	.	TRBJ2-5	TGTGCCAGCTCACCACCAGCAGAGACCCAGTACTTC	CASSPPAETQYF
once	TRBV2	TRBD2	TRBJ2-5	TGTGCCAGCAGTTTTAGCGGGAGAGGAGAGACCCAGTACTTC	CASSFSGRGETQYF
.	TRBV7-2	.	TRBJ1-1	TGTGCCAGCAGCTTCTCAGACAGGAACACTGAAGCTTTCTTT	CASSFSDRNTEAFF
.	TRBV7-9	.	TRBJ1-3	TGTGCCAGCAGCTTGGGACTGTCCTCTGGAAACACCATATATTTT	CASSLGLSSGNTIYF
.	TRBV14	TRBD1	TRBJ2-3	TGTGCCAGCAGTCCGGGACAGACGACTAGCACAGATACGCAGTATTTT	CASSPGQTTSTDTQYF
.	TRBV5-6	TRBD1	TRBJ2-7	TGTGCCAGCAGCTTGGGTCCAGGGGGCTTTGGAGAGCAGTACTTC	CASSLGPGGFGEQYF
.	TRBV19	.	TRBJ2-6	TGTGCCAGTAGTATCCTCCTAAGCTCTGGGGCCAACGTCCTGACTTTC	CASSILLSSGANVLTF
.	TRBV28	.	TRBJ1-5	TGTGCCAGCAGCCCCTTTCGGGGGGCGGTTCAGCCCCAGCATTTT	CASSPFRGAVQPQHF
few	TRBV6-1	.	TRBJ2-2	TGTGCCAGCAGTGAAGCGGGGGGAGTCCCCGGGGAGCTGTTTTTT	CASSEAGGVPGELFF
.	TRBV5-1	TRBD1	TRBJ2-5	TGCGCCAGCAGTCGTGGACAGGGCTTTGGTGGAGAGACCCAGTACTTC	CASSRGQGFGGETQYF
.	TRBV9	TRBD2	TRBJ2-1	TGTGCCAGCAGCAGTCCGGGACTAAACTACAATGAGCAGTTCTTC	CASSSPGLNYNEQFF
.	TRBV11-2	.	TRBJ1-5	TGTGCCAGCAGCTTAGGGGAGGCTCAGCCCCAGCATTTT	CASSLGEAQPQHF